The sequence of this T cell receptor beta chain was determined in a study of monozygotic twins with inflammatory bowel disease (dated by TCRdb to about 2019). Study-level background: A total of approximately 28 monozygotic twin pairs were included in the full study, comprising nine German pairs (four IBD-concordant, five IBD-discordant) and 19 IBD-discordant Danish pairs. Each individual had, on average, about 151 000 unique TCRalpha sequences and 181 000 unique TCRbeta sequences available for analysis. Within discordant pairs, disease-associated traits were sought mainly by comparing IBD patients with their genetically identical healthy co-twins. General study outcomes and caveats: Measured by the inverse Simpson index, TCRbeta repertoire diversity was lower in IBD patients than in their healthy co-twins. Different T cell subtypes could not be distinguished in the analysis. The results gave no support for a single strong signal or clonotype linked to IBD. Fewer clonotypes were shared with other individuals by IBD patients than by healthy twins, most markedly in patients showing signs of disease activity. Background noise and inter-individual variability may have been introduced into the repertoires by the differing immunosuppressive treatments among patients. Repertoire similarity did not differ between concordant and discordant twins, possibly due to limited statistical power.

Regarding this clonotype: Its specific antigen is unknown.

Preparation of the library involved 5' RACE. For each TCR library, approximately 3,700 ng of total RNA was used. For each sample, cDNA synthesis with SMARTScribe reverse transcriptase was split into eight separate reactions. Unique molecular identifiers containing a 6-nucleotide sample barcode were introduced through template switching during cDNA synthesis. TCRalpha and TCRbeta cDNA was amplified by two nested PCRs of approximately 17 and 9 cycles, with bead purification after each PCR. Before amplification, cDNA was treated with uracil DNA-glycosylase and purified using the QIAquick PCR purification kit. The second PCR added Illumina TruSeq-compatible adapters along with sample-specific barcodes. TapeStation and Qubit were used to check library quality and concentration, and roughly 4.9 ng of each library was pooled. Pooled libraries were sequenced on an Illumina HiSeq2500 single-index Rapid Run with 2 x 100 bp reads and custom sequencing primers. On the study's bioinformatics: MiGEC version 1.2.6 was used for UMI-based consensus assembly, which corrected PCR and sequencing errors. MiXCR version 2.1.1 was used for V(D)J alignment, clonotype assembly and CDR3 extraction. To normalise gene usage, clonotype sharing and MAIT/NKT TCR abundance, the analysis used the top 1000, 10 000 and 20 000 clonotypes per sample. After downsampling to 27 000 UMIs, diversity was calculated as the inverse Simpson index using the vegan R package. Paired Mann-Whitney U tests were applied to discordant twin pairs, with Benjamini-Hochberg correction for multiple testing. TCRdb reanalyzed the reads, keeping one entry per CDR3 protein sequence and omitting DNA. The V and J calls follow TCRdb's processing rather than the paper's. This sample's table lists some 200,000 distinct CDR3 sequences. 1.6% of the sample is held by the ten biggest clonotypes.

From each donor, a roughly 2.7 ml peripheral blood sample was collected into PAXgene tubes and kept at -80 degrees C. Without any T cell sorting, total RNA was extracted from whole blood using the PAXgene blood miRNA kit on an automated QIAcube. Deep TCRalpha and TCRbeta repertoire profiling with unique molecular barcoding was performed on peripheral blood of monozygotic twin pairs concordant or discordant for inflammatory bowel disease. Smoking habits were recorded for all twin pairs, and individuals were classified as current, former or never smokers. Spanning cysteine to phenylalanine, the CDR3 consists of 13 amino acids. The protein alone is recorded here. Looking up the germline V gene (reference sequence) yields CDR1 DFQATT and CDR2 SNEGSKA.

What was sequenced was blood. The rearranged chain carries TRBV20-1 and TRBJ1-1; without DNA, the TCRdb call of TRBD1 cannot be checked. This TCR was sampled from a human donor with ulcerative colitis or Crohn's disease, or a healthy co-twin of an affected twin (not recorded which). Here the CDR3 is given as CSARLPGQGEAFF.